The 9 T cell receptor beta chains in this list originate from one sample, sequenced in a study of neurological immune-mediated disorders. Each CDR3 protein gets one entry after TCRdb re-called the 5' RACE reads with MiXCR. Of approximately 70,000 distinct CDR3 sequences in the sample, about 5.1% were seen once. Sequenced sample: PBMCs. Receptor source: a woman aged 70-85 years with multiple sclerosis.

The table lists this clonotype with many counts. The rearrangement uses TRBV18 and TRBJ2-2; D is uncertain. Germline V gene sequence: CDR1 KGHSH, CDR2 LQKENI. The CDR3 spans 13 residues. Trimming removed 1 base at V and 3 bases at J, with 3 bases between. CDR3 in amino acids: CASSPRDTGELFF. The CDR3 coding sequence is TGTGCCAGCTCACCACGGGACACCGGGGAGCTGTTTTTT.

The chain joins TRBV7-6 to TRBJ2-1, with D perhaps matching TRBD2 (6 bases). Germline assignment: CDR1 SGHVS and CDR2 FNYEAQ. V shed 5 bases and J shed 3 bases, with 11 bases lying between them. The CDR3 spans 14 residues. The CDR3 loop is CASSATGDYNEQFF. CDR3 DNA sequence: TGTGCCAGCAGCGCGACGGGAGACTACAATGAGCAGTTCTTC. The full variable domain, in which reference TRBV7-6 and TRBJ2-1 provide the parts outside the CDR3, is GAGVSQSPRYKVTKRGQDVALRCDPISGHVSLYWYRQALGQGPEFLTYFNYEAQQDKSGLPNDRFSAERPEGSISTLTIQRTEQRDSAMYRCASSATGDYNEQFFGPGTRLTVL.

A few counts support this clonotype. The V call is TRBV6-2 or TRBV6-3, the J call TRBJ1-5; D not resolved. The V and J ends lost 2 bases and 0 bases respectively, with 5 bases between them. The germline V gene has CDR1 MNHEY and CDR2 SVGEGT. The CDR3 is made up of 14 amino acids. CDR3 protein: CASSYTASNQPQHF. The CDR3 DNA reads TGTGCCAGCAGTTACACGGCTAGCAATCAGCCCCAGCATTTT.

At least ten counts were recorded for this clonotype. The CDR3 DNA sequence: TGTGCCAGCACCCACACCGGGGAGCTGTTTTTT. This gives the protein CASTHTGELFF. The V and J genes are TRBV3-1 and TRBJ2-2; D unclear. V was trimmed by 7 bases and J by 3 bases, leaving 3 bases between them. Germline lookup yields CDR1 LGHDT and CDR2 YNNKEL (reference sequence). The CDR3 length is 11 residues. Looking up the rest from reference TRBV3-1 and TRBJ2-2 gives the full variable domain: DTAVSQTPKYLVTQMGNDKSIKCEQNLGHDTMYWYKQDSKKFLKIMFSYNNKELIINETVPNRFSPKSPDKAHLNLHINSLELGDSAVYFCASTHTGELFFGEGSRLTVL.

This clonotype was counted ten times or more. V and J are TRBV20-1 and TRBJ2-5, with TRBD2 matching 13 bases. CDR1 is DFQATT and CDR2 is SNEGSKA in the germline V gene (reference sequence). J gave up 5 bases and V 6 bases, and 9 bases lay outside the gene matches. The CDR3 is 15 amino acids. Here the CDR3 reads CSAKLLTSGRETQYF. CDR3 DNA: TGCAGTGCCAAGCTTCTGACTAGCGGGAGGGAGACCCAGTACTTC.

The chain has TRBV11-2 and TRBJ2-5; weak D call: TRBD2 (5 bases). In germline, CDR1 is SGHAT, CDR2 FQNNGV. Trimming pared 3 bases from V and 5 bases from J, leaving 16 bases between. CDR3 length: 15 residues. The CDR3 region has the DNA TGTGCCAGCAGCTTGTTATCCGGGAAATCGGAGACCCAGTACTTC. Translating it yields CASSLLSGKSETQYF.

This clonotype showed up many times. The CDR3: CATSSPGTGGLRGLGTQYF. DNA of the CDR3: TGTGCCACCAGCAGCCCCGGGACAGGGGGCCTCCGGGGCCTAGGGACCCAGTACTTC. J is TRBJ2-5 and V is TRBV15; 12 bases match TRBD1. The CDR3 runs 19 residues. The germline gives CDR1 LNHNV, CDR2 YYDKDF (reference sequence). Trimming at V came to 3 bases and at J to 7 bases, leaving 18 bases not matched to a gene.

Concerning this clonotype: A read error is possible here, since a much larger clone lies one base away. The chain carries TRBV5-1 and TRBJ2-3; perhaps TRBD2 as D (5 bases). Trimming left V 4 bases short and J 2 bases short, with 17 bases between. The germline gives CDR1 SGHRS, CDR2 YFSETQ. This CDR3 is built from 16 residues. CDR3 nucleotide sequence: TGCGCCAGCAGCCCAGAGGACGGGAATCCCACAGATACGCAGTATTTT. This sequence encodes CASSPEDGNPTDTQYF.

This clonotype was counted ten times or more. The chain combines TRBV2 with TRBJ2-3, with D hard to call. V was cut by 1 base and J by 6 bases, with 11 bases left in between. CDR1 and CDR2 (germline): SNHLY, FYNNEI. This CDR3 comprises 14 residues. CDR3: CASSEDSTQDTQYF. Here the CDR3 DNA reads TGTGCCAGCAGTGAAGACTCCACCCAGGATACGCAGTATTTT.